The rows below give T cell receptor beta chains drawn from one sample of a study of blood T cell repertoires in COVID-19. Using immunoSEQ multiplex PCR, the repertoire was profiled, and TCRdb retains in-frame clones only, with some absent. The profile shows about 320,000 clones, around 84% of them singletons. Sequenced material: PBMCs or T cells enriched from blood (not recorded which). These receptors were collected from a woman aged 25 to 45 who had been exposed to COVID-19. CDR3s include the opening cysteine and the closing phenylalanine or tryptophan. A D gene is named only where the DNA matches it firmly. Rows give clone size only sometimes, using once, few, many, or a class for an expanded clone.

NA	TRBJ1-2	NA	TRBV10-2	TGCGCCAGCAGCAGGGGACCAGAGGACTATGGCTACACCTTC	CASSRGPEDYGYTF
NA	TRBJ1-1	NA	TRBV29-1	TGCAGCGTTGAAGGGAGGGAGAGATCGAACACTGAAGCTTTCTTT	CSVEGRERSNTEAFF
TRBD2	TRBJ2-2	NA	TRBV18	TGTGCCAGCTCACCATACGAGACTAGCGTTACCGGGGAGCTGTTTTTT	CASSPYETSVTGELFF
TRBD2	TRBJ2-5	NA	TRBV5-1	TGCGCCAGCAGGGACCCTAGCGGCGGGGAGACCCAGTACTTC	CASRDPSGGETQYF
NA	TRBJ2-1	NA	TRBV6-5	TGTGCCAGCAGAAGGCCGGGACAAAGAGACAATGAGCAGTTCTTC	CASRRPGQRDNEQFF
NA	TRBJ1-1	NA	TRBV11-1	TGTGCCAGCAGCTTAGGCAAAGGGAGAGAAGCTTTCTTT	CASSLGKGREAFF
TRBD1	TRBJ2-5	NA	TRBV14	TGTGCCAGCAGCCTCCGGGACAGGGAGGTCCGAGAGACCCAGTACTTC	CASSLRDREVRETQYF
NA	TRBJ1-6	NA	TRBV5-4	TGTGCCAGCAGCTTAGGGGGATCGGGTTCACCCCTCCACTTT	CASSLGGSGSPLHF
NA	TRBJ2-1	NA	TRBV11-1	TGTGCCAGCAGCTTACCAACACGTTATGAGCAGTTCTTC	CASSLPTRYEQFF
NA	TRBJ1-1	NA	TRBV5-4	TGTGCCAGCAGCTCCGACCAGGTGGCTTTCTTT	CASSSDQVAFF
NA	TRBJ1-1	NA	TRBV18	TGTGCCAGCTCACCACTAGAGGGGAACACTGAAGCTTTCTTT	CASSPLEGNTEAFF
NA	TRBJ1-1	NA	TRBV28	TGTGCCAGCAGTAGAGAGGGACTCCGGAACGTGAACACTGAAGCTTTCTTT	CASSREGLRNVNTEAFF
TRBD2	TRBJ2-3	NA	TRBV2	TGTGCCAGCAGCCGGACTAGCGCGACAACAGATACGCAGTATTTT	CASSRTSATTDTQYF
NA	TRBJ1-1	NA	TRBV12-3/TRBV12-4	TGTGCCAGCAGTTTGGGGGCCACTGAAGCTTTCTTT	CASSLGATEAFF
NA	TRBJ2-1	once	TRBV4-2	TGTGCCAGCAGCCAAGTAACTAGCTATGAGCAGTTCTTC	CASSQVTSYEQFF
TRBD1	TRBJ2-4	NA	TRBV24-1	TGTGCCACCAGCTCTGGGACAGGGGTGAAAAACATTCAGTACTTC	CATSSGTGVKNIQYF
NA	TRBJ1-1	NA	TRBV5-5	TGTGCCAGCAGCTTGGTTTTGGGGCGGACTGAAGCTTTCTTT	CASSLVLGRTEAFF
NA	TRBJ2-7	NA	TRBV9	TGTGCCAGCAGCGCAGGGCTGGGCGAGCAGTACTTC	CASSAGLGEQYF
NA	TRBJ1-3	NA	TRBV7-2	TGTGCCAGCAGCTTGGGCGGGACGGTCGGAAACACCATATATTTT	CASSLGGTVGNTIYF
NA	TRBJ2-5	NA	TRBV7-2	TGTGCCAGCAGCTTAGTTGTCAGGCGACAAGAGACCCAGTACTTC	CASSLVVRRQETQYF
NA	TRBJ2-5	NA	TRBV24-1	TGTGCCACCAGTGAGGTAGGAGAAGGGGTGGAGACCCAGTACTTC	CATSEVGEGVETQYF
TRBD1	TRBJ2-7	NA	TRBV6-2/TRBV6-3	TGTGCCAGCAGCGTACAGGGGGGAAGCTCCTACGAGCAGTACTTC	CASSVQGGSSYEQYF
TRBD1	TRBJ1-2	NA	TRBV11-2	TGTGCCAGCAGCTTAGACGGGGCAGGGGGCGCTTTTCGGTATGGCTACACCTTC	CASSLDGAGGAFRYGYTF
NA	TRBJ1-5	NA	TRBV5-1	TGCGCCAGCAGCTTGGAGCCGGGTTTAGGTCAGCCCCAGCATTTT	CASSLEPGLGQPQHF
NA	TRBJ1-4	NA	TRBV5-1	TGCGCCAGCAGCCCAGGGGCGCCAACTAATGAAAAACTGTTTTTT	CASSPGAPTNEKLFF
NA	TRBJ2-2	NA	TRBV7-3	TGTGCCAGCAGCTTTACCCAGGGAAGTGCCGGGGAGCTGTTTTTT	CASSFTQGSAGELFF
NA	TRBJ1-1	NA	TRBV4-1	TGCGCCAGCAGCCAAGTGAGGTTTAGTGGGAACACTGAAGCTTTCTTT	CASSQVRFSGNTEAFF
NA	TRBJ1-2	NA	TRBV4-3	TGCGCCAGCAGCCAAGATCGCCAGACTCTTAATGGCTACACCTTC	CASSQDRQTLNGYTF
NA	TRBJ1-5	NA	TRBV6-5	TGTGCCAGCACTTTAGACAGCCCCAATCAGCCCCAGCATTTT	CASTLDSPNQPQHF
NA	TRBJ2-5	NA	TRBV3-1/TRBV3-2	TGTGCCAGCAGTACAGAGTGGGAGACCCAGTACTTC	CASSTEWETQYF
NA	TRBJ2-5	NA	TRBV1	TGCACCAGCAGCCAAGATGAGAGACTAGCGGGGGGGCAAGAGACCCAGTACTTC	CTSSQDERLAGGQETQYF
NA	TRBJ2-7	NA	TRBV3-1/TRBV3-2	TGTGCCAGCAGCCCAACAGGTCTTGATTCCTACGAGCAGTACTTC	CASSPTGLDSYEQYF
NA	TRBJ1-5	NA	TRBV19	TGTGCCAGTAGGAGGAGCAATCAGCCCCAGCATTTT	CASRRSNQPQHF
NA	TRBJ2-1	once	TRBV4-2	TGTGCCAGCAGCAATCGGGACTCCTCCTACAATGAGCAGTTCTTC	CASSNRDSSYNEQFF
TRBD1	TRBJ1-3	NA	TRBV18	TGTGCCAGCTCCCCAGAACAGGGGGCGAGAAACACCATATATTTT	CASSPEQGARNTIYF
NA	TRBJ2-1	NA	TRBV19	TGTGCCAGTAGTATAGCTAAGTTTAATGAGCAGTTCTTC	CASSIAKFNEQFF
NA	TRBJ1-2	NA	TRBV30	TGTGCCTGGACCAGGGCGCAGAACTATGGCTACACCTTC	CAWTRAQNYGYTF
NA	TRBJ1-5	NA	TRBV19	TGTGCCAGTAGCGAAGGACAGTCCAATCAGCCCCAGCATTTT	CASSEGQSNQPQHF
NA	TRBJ2-3	NA	TRBV28	TGTGCCAGCAGCCCCGCCAGGGTCACAGATACGCAGTATTTT	CASSPARVTDTQYF
NA	TRBJ1-4	NA	TRBV3-1/TRBV3-2	TGTGCCAGCAGCCTATTACAGGGAACTAATGAAAAACTGTTTTTT	CASSLLQGTNEKLFF
TRBD2	TRBJ2-1	NA	TRBV7-3	TGTGCCAGCAGCTTAACGACTAGCGGGAGCATCCCCTACAATGAGCAGTTCTTC	CASSLTTSGSIPYNEQFF
NA	TRBJ1-1	NA	TRBV28	TGTGCCAGCAGTAGACCCTCGGGACACCTGAACACTGAAGCTTTCTTT	CASSRPSGHLNTEAFF
TRBD2	TRBJ2-1	NA	TRBV27	TGTGCCAGCAGTTTTGGAACTAGCGGGGACAATGAGCAGTTCTTC	CASSFGTSGDNEQFF
NA	TRBJ1-6	few	TRBV18	TGTGCCAGCTCACCAAACAGTCCCTCCTATAATTCACCCCTCCACTTT	CASSPNSPSYNSPLHF
NA	TRBJ2-7	NA	TRBV7-9	TGTGCCAGCAGCTTATCTCTGAGCGAGCAGTACTTC	CASSLSLSEQYF
NA	TRBJ1-6	once	TRBV6-5	TGTGCCGCTCGACCGGGTCCCGATTCACCCCTCCACTTT	CAARPGPDSPLHF
NA	TRBJ1-1	NA	TRBV28	TGTGCCAGCACTCCTGGACATTTCACTGAAGCTTTCTTT	CASTPGHFTEAFF
NA	TRBJ1-2	NA	TRBV28	TGTGCCAGCAGTTTCACAGGGCCGTATGGCTACACCTTC	CASSFTGPYGYTF
TRBD2	TRBJ2-5	NA	TRBV4-2	TGTGCCAGCAGCCAAGATAATGCGGGGGGGTGGGAGACCCAGTACTTC	CASSQDNAGGWETQYF
TRBD2	TRBJ2-1	few	TRBV28	TGTGCCAGCAGTTTTATTCTTGGAGGCGGGAGTGGGTACAATGAGCAGTTCTTC	CASSFILGGGSGYNEQFF
NA	TRBJ2-3	NA	TRBV27	TGTGCCAGCAGTCAGGACCGGAGGTCAGATACGCAGTATTTT	CASSQDRRSDTQYF
NA	TRBJ2-7	NA	TRBV30	TGTGCCTGGAGTAAGGCGGGGAGAGAGTACTTC	CAWSKAGREYF
NA	TRBJ2-1	NA	TRBV28	TGTGCCAGCAGTCCACGCCCCCAGGGTCGCAATGAGCAGTTCTTC	CASSPRPQGRNEQFF
NA	TRBJ1-2	NA	TRBV6-5	TGTGCCAGCAGTTACGCCAGGGGCTATGGCTACACCTTC	CASSYARGYGYTF
NA	TRBJ1-1	NA	TRBV19	TGTGCCAGTATAAGGCAGGCGAACACTGAAGCTTTCTTT	CASIRQANTEAFF